The rows below give T cell receptor beta chains drawn from one sample of a study of T cell repertoires in cytomegalovirus infection. MiXCR was run by TCRdb on the reads, yielding one entry per CDR3 protein. The sample includes 200,000 to 300,000 distinct CDR3 sequences, 6.5% seen only once; the top ten take 5.5% to 8%. The sample consisted of PBMCs. These receptors were obtained from a human donor in good health (CMV status not recorded). Some clones in this sample may be carry-over from other donors' samples. CDR3s include the opening cysteine and the closing phenylalanine or tryptophan. Fields, in order: clone size, J gene, V gene, D gene, CDR3 DNA, CDR3 protein. A D gene is named only where the DNA matches it firmly. Clone size, where shown, is once, few, many, or a class for clones that have expanded.

>many|TRBJ2-5|TRBV13|TRBD2
TGTGCCAGCAGCCTCCGACTAGCGGGGGGCCTCGGGACCCAGTACTTC
CASSLRLAGGLGTQYF
>NA|TRBJ1-2|TRBV4-1|TRBD1
TGCGCCAGCAGCCCCACGGGGACAGGGGTATATGGCTACACCTTC
CASSPTGTGVYGYTF
>few|TRBJ1-5|TRBV20-1|NA
TGCAGTGCTAGAGATACACCTTCGATTATCGACAGTAGCAATCAGCCCCAGCATTTT
CSARDTPSIIDSSNQPQHF
>NA|TRBJ2-2|TRBV7-3|NA
TGTGCCAGCAGCTTAGGCAGGGGACGTCTGAACACCGGGGAGCTGTTTTTT
CASSLGRGRLNTGELFF
>many|TRBJ1-5|TRBV20-1|NA
TGCAGTGCTACCTATACAGGGACTAGCAATCAGCCCCAGCATTTT
CSATYTGTSNQPQHF
>few|TRBJ1-4|TRBV12-3/TRBV12-4|NA
TGTGCGGCCGGAGTAGCTAATGAAAAACTGTTTTTT
CAAGVANEKLFF
>many|TRBJ1-1|TRBV28|NA
TGTGCCAGCAGTCCCGTCTCGGGGGCACCTCTCGCTAAGGCTTTCTTT
CASSPVSGAPLAKAFF
>many|TRBJ1-6|TRBV23-1|NA
TGCGCCAGCAGAGAGGGGAGCTCCTATAATTCACCCCTCCACTTT
CASREGSSYNSPLHF
>NA|TRBJ2-6|TRBV5-4|NA
TGTGCCAGCAGCCTATGGGGGTATGGGGCCAACGTCCTGACTTTC
CASSLWGYGANVLTF
>few|TRBJ2-7|TRBV6-2/TRBV6-3|TRBD2
TGTGCCAGCAGTTACTCGGGGAGGGGCCCCTCATTTTACGAGCAGTACTTC
CASSYSGRGPSFYEQYF
>many|TRBJ2-1|TRBV7-2|TRBD1
TGTGCCAGCAGCCCTTCAGGGGGCTTTACCTACAATGAGCAGTTCTTC
CASSPSGGFTYNEQFF
>NA|TRBJ2-3|TRBV10-3|TRBD2
TGTGCCATCGCAGGAGCGGGGGGATACACAGATACGCAGTATTTT
CAIAGAGGYTDTQYF
>many|TRBJ1-5|TRBV10-3|NA
TGTGCCATCAAGGCCAGTAAGGATCAGCCCCAGCATTTT
CAIKASKDQPQHF
>many|TRBJ1-6|TRBV29-1|NA
TGCAGCGTTGAAGAGACAGCGAATTCACCCCTCCACTTT
CSVEETANSPLHF
>many|TRBJ1-4|TRBV19|TRBD1
TGTGCCAGTAGGACGGGACAGCTTTATGAAAAACTGTTTTTT
CASRTGQLYEKLFF
>many|TRBJ2-5|TRBV20-1|NA
TGCAGTGCTAGACAGGCCAAGCCCCACCAAGAGACCCAGTACTTC
CSARQAKPHQETQYF
>many|TRBJ2-7|TRBV7-2|NA
TGTGCCAGCATGCGGACAGACGGGTACGAGCAGTACTTC
CASMRTDGYEQYF
>many|TRBJ1-1|TRBV19|NA
TGTGCCAGTAGTTCGCGGGGAGGGGAGGAAAACACTGAAGCTTTCTTT
CASSSRGGEENTEAFF
>many|TRBJ1-1|TRBV5-1|NA
TGCGCCAGCAGGAACCTCGGGGGCGACACTGAAGCTTTCTTT
CASRNLGGDTEAFF
>NA|TRBJ1-1|TRBV11-1|NA
TGTGCCAGCAGCTCAACCGGGACGGAGAACACTGAAGCTTTCTTT
CASSSTGTENTEAFF
>many|TRBJ1-5|TRBV15|NA
TGTGCCACCAGCAGAGCCCGCGGGGGTCGGCAGCCCCAGCATTTT
CATSRARGGRQPQHF
>many|TRBJ1-1|TRBV28|TRBD1
TGTGCCGGAGGGGGCACCACGAACACTGAAGCTTTCTTT
CAGGGTTNTEAFF
>NA|TRBJ1-1|TRBV18|NA
TGTGCCAGCTCACTCGGGGCAGGAGGTAAGAGAACTGAAGCTTTCTTT
CASSLGAGGKRTEAFF
>many|TRBJ2-1|TRBV2|TRBD1
TGTGCCAGCAGCTGGACAGGGAACAGTGAGCAGTTCTTC
CASSWTGNSEQFF
>many|TRBJ1-5|TRBV29-1|TRBD1
TGCAGCGTTGGGGACAGATATCAGCCCCAGCATTTT
CSVGDRYQPQHF
>many|TRBJ1-2|TRBV29-1|TRBD1
TGCAGCGTTGATGGACAGGGCTTAGGGGGCTACACCTTC
CSVDGQGLGGYTF
>many|TRBJ2-5|TRBV29-1|NA
TGCAGCGTTCGGTTAGGGATCGAGACCCAGTACTTC
CSVRLGIETQYF
>many|TRBJ1-1|TRBV7-2|NA
TGTGCCAGCAGCCAATTGACTCAGTGGGCTGAAGCTTTCTTT
CASSQLTQWAEAFF
>few|TRBJ2-1|TRBV29-1|TRBD2
TGCAGCGTTTGGGCGGGGGGGCGGGTCGAGCAGTTCTTC
CSVWAGGRVEQFF
>many|TRBJ1-6|TRBV11-2|NA
TGTGCCAGCAGCAGGGAGGGCGGTTCACCCCTCCACTTT
CASSREGGSPLHF
>many|TRBJ1-2|TRBV7-2|NA
TGTGCCAGCAGTTCGGGCAATATTTATGGCTACACCTTC
CASSSGNIYGYTF
>many|TRBJ2-2|TRBV11-3|NA
TGTGCCAGCAGCTTAGATTTGGCGGGGACCGGGGAGCTGTTTTTT
CASSLDLAGTGELFF
>many|TRBJ2-3|TRBV19|NA
TGTGCCAGTAGTATAGATATGTGGACACCCTCGATGGATACGCAGTATTTT
CASSIDMWTPSMDTQYF
>many|TRBJ2-1|TRBV28|NA
TGTGCCACCGGGGGGCTGAGCTCCTACAATGAGCAGTTCTTC
CATGGLSSYNEQFF
>many|TRBJ1-1|TRBV7-3|TRBD1
TGTGCCAGCAGCTCGGGACAGGGGGGATCTGAAGCTTTCTTT
CASSSGQGGSEAFF
>many|TRBJ2-3|TRBV7-2|NA
TGTGCCAGCAGCTTCACAGGTATTAGCACAGATACGCAGTATTTT
CASSFTGISTDTQYF
>NA|TRBJ2-5|TRBV20-1|NA
TGCAGTGCTAGAGAGGCGGGCCAAGAGACCCAGTACTTC
CSAREAGQETQYF
>many|TRBJ2-4|TRBV6-2/TRBV6-3|NA
TGTGCCAGCTCTGGACAGCACGAATACGGAAACATTCAGTACTTC
CASSGQHEYGNIQYF
>many|TRBJ2-1|TRBV27|TRBD2
TGTGCCAGCAGTTGGGCTGGCCTGGGAGCGGGGAATAACGATGAGCAGTTCTTC
CASSWAGLGAGNNDEQFF
>many|TRBJ2-5|TRBV2|TRBD2
TGTGCCAGCAGTGTCGGGGGGCAAGAGACCCAGTACTTC
CASSVGGQETQYF
>many|TRBJ1-2|TRBV25-1|NA
TGTGCCAGCAGGGCCCCCGCCCGGGTGGGCTATGGCTACACCTTC
CASRAPARVGYGYTF